This entry features one TCR beta chain sequence. Its antigen is unidentified. The sample contains more than one DNA sequence encoding this CDR3. V shed 8 bases, J shed 3 bases, and the junction held 7 bases outside the gene matches. CDR1 and CDR2 from the germline V gene are MNHEY and SMNVEV (reference sequence). This CDR3 comprises 13 residues. Assay: immunoSEQ multiplex PCR; the TCRdb copy retains only in-frame clones and omits some. The sample lists about 130,000 clones, around 84% seen once, with approximately 4% in the top ten. These data are taken from a study of T cell responses to AZD1222 COVID-19 vaccine. Notes on the study in general: Donor demographics were predominantly white British with a female majority; clonal diversity may be underestimated. Repertoires in all cases were sampled only once the peak T cell response had passed.

The chain couples TRBV27 to TRBJ2-7, with 7 bases aligning to TRBD1. This receptor was identified in an adult in good health. The specimen comprised peripheral blood, sampled on day 0 of AZD1222 vaccination. In DNA, the CDR3 is TGTGCCAGCCGCAGGGGGATAGGCTACGAGCAGTACTTC. As protein: CASRRGIGYEQYF.